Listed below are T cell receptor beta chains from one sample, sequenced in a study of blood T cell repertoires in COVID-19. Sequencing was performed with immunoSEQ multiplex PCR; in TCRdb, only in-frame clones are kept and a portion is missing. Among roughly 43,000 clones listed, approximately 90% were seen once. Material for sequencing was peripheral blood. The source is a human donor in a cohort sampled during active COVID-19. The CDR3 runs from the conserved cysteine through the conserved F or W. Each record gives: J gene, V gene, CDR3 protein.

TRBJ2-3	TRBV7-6	CASTRGQVSDTQYF
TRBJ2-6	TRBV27	CASRGQGAPGANVLTF
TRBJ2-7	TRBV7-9	CASSFTSGSSYEQYF
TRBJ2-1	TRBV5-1	CASSYSSYEQFF
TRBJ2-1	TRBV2	CASTQPLSGRAQNEQFF
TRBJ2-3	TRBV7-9	CASSFIDTQYF
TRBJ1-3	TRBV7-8	CASSSGQTSGNTIYF
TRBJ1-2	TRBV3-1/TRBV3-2	CASSGQGSQNGYTF
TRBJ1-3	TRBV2	CASRIGKRTRGNTIYF
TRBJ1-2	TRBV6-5	CASTPGAGDYGYTF
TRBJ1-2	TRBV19	CASSTQAGGFYGYTF
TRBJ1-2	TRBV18	CASSRSPGQGSNYGYTF
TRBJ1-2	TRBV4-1	CASSQPGTGGLGYTF
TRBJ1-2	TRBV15	CATSRAWGTGEYGYTF
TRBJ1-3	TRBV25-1	CASSESGQAFSGNTIYF
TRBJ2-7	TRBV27	CASTLGGPGSYEQYF
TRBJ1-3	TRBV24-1	CATSDPSSGNTIYF
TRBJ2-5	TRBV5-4	CASSSRDRGLETQYF
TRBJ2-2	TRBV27	CASSNLASGELFF
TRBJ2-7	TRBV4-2	CASSRGGDRQYF
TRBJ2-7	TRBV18	CASSELQGAQEQYF
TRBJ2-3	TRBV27	CASSTILALSTDTQYF
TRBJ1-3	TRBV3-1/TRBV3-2	CASSQGTGGIAPGNTIYF
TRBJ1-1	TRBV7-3	CASSLTSGRRGMNTEAFF
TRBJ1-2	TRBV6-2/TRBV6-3	CASSRGTGGRGYTF
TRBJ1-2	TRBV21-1	CASSGHRGQNYGYTF
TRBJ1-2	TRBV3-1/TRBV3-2	CASSQAPGGVYGYTF
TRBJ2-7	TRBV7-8	CASSLSEAGGPYEQYF
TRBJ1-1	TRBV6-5	CASNRGGTEAFF
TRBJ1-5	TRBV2	CASSGDINQPQHF
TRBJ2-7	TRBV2	CASNPGLAGILTAF
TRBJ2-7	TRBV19	CASSTRQGPLGEQYF
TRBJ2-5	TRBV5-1	CASSLVASGETQYF
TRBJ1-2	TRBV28	CASSLYRGEGGYTF
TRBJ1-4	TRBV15	CATSRDMGPANEKLFF
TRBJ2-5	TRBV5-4	CASQGGLAGRETQYF
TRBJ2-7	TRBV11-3	CASSPYMGGPVEQYF
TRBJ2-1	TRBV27	CASSFWSLTSGRAEQFF
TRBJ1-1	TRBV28	CASSPRQFVNTEAFF
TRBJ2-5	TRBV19	CASSRSDWTVGQETQYF
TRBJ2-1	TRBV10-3	CAISEFAGEDSYNEQFF
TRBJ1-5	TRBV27	CASSLVGRGTNQPQHF
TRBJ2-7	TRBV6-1	CASSDGDRAGREQYF
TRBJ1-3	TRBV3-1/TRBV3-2	CASSQRELYSGNTIYF
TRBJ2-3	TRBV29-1	CSVKQGTSTDTQYF
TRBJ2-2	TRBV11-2	CASSLPQGLAGVTGELFF
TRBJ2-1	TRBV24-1	CATEPSNYNEQFF
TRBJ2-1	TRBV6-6	CASRRTSGKVDEQFF
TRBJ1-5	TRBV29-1	CSVVGQGPNQPQHF
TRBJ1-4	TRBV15	CATSRERGRNEKLFF
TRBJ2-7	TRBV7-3	CASSSGVSSEQYF
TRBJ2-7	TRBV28	CASSLWTSVGNEQYF
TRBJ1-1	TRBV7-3	CASSSAGGTEAFF
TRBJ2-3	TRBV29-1	CSVQTSGHGGGTDTQYF